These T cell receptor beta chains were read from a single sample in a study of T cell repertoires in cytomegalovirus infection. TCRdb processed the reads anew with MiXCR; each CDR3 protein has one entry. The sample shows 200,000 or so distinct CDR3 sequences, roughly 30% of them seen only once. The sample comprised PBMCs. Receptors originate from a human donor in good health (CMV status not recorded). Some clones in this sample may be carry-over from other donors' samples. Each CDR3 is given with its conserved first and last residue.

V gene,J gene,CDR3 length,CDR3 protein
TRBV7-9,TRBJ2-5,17,CASSLDTAGGLIETQYF
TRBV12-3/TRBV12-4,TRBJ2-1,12,CASSLGIDEQFF
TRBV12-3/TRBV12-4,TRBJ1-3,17,CASRMRGAGGKRNTIYF
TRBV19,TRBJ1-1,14,CASSHQGGSTEAFF
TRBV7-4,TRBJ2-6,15,CASSSINSGANVLTF
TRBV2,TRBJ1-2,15,CASSSRDRGGYGYTF
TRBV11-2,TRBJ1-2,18,CASSLTLGQSPGHGGYTF
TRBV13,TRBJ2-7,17,CASSSREGTGSSYEQYF
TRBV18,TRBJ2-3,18,CASSGSWPIEWDTDTQYF
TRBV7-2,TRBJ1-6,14,CASSSGSYNSPLHF
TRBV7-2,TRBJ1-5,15,CASSPQTGSNQPQHF
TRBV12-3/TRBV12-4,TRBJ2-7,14,CASSSLAGSHEQYF
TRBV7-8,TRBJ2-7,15,CASSLTGFGSYEQYF
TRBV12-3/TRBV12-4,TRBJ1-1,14,CASSLAGQNTEAFF
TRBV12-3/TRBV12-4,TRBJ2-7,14,CASSSVGGTYEQYF
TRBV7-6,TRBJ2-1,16,CASSLKSGAYHNEQFF
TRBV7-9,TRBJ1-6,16,CASSSGHRGNSSPLHF
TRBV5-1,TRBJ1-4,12,CASSLIGEKLFF
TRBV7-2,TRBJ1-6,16,CASSLRRVQGGSPLHF
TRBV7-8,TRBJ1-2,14,CASSLDAGGYGYTF
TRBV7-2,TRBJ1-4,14,CASSSGQGREKLFF
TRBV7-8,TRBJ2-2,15,CASSTRDINTGELFF
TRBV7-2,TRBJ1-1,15,CASSLALGPDTEAFF
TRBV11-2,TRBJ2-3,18,CASSDSPRRTILTDTQYF
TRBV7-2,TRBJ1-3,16,CASSLPGQGPSGTIYF
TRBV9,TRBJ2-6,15,CASSPRGSGANVLTF
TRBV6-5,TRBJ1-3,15,CASSLTGGSGNTIYF
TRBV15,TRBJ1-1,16,CATSKGRENLGTEAFF
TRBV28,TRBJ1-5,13,CASMEPSNQPQHF
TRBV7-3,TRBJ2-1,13,CASSRDLNNEQFF
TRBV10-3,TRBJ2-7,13,CAISGTTSYEQYF
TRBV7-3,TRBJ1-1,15,CASSLSGQGGTEAFF
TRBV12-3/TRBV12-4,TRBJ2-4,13,CASSWGPAAQQDF
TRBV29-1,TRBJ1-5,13,CSVEEKGGQPQHF
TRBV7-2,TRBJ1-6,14,CASSLEAEHSPLHF
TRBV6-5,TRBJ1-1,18,CASSYSRTGRGANTEAFF
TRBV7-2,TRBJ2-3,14,CASSVGGGVDTQYF
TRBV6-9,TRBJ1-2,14,CASSYRGSNYGYTF
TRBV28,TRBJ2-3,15,CASSLTGDGTDTQYF
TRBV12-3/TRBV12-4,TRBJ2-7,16,CASSSPQTGAFYEQYF
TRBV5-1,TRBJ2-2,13,CASGSGATGELFF
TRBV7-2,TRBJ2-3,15,CASSFRGGGTDTQYF
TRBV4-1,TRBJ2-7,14,CASSKTIAGYEQYF
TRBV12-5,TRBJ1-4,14,CASGEGRWNEKLFF
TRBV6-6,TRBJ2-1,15,CASRTGTSGFGEQFF
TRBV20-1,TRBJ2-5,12,CSARAGGEAQYF
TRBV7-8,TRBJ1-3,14,CASRRTGTGNTIYF
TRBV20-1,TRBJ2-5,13,CSAGTSGRETQYF
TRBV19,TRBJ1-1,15,CANPHRDRVPLEAFF
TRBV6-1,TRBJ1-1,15,CAGPPPDRANTEAFF